This T cell receptor beta chain was identified during a study of T cells in Graves' hyperthyroidism and ophthalmopathy. Of note for this clonotype: Antigen specificity is unknown. It may be a read error: a sequence one base away is much more abundant.

This CDR3 is 14 amino acids long. Germline values: CDR1 SGDLS, CDR2 YYNGEE. General study results and limits: The model's output predicted ophthalmopathy at a median of about 6.5 months prior to onset.

Amplified TCR beta CDR3 regions came from RNA transcripts. TCR CDR3 underwent first-round RT-PCR with the HTBI primer set. TCRdb independently ran MiXCR on the multiplex PCR reads; one entry per CDR3 protein. The sample lists around 600,000 distinct CDR3 sequences, approximately 42% occurring once. The sequenced sample consisted of peripheral blood or thyroid tissue (not recorded which). This clonotype originated in an adult man with Graves' disease, either hyperthyroidism or ophthalmopathy (not recorded which). The chain combines TRBV9 with TRBJ2-7; D remains ambiguous. CDR3 sequence reads: CASNVAPLPLEQYF. The DNA for the CDR3 is TGTGCCAGCAACGTAGCTCCCCTCCCACTCGAGCAGTACTTC. Full variable domain (outside the CDR3, taken from reference TRBV9 and TRBJ2-7): DSGVTQTPKHLITATGQRVTLRCSPRSGDLSVYWYQQSLDQGLQFLIQYYNGEERAKGNILERFSAQQFPDLHSELNLSSLELGDSALYFCASNVAPLPLEQYFGPGTRLTVT.